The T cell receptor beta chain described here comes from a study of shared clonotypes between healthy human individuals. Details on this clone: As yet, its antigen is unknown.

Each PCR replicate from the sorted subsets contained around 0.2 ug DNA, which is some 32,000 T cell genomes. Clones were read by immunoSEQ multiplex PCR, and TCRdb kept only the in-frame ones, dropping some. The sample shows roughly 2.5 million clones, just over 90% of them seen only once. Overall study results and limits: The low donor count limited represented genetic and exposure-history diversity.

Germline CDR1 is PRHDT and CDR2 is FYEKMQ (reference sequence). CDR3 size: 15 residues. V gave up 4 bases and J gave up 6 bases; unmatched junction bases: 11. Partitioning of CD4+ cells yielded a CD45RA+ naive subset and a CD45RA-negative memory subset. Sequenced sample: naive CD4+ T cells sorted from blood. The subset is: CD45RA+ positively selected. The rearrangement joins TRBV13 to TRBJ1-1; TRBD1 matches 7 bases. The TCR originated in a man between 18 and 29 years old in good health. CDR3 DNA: TGTGCCAGCAGCTCGGGACAGACCCGAACGGCTGAAGCTTTCTTT. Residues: CASSSGQTRTAEAFF.